Following are 10 T cell receptor beta chains from one sample sequenced in a study of blood T cells in healthy people across ages. It was with a sample-barcoded 5' primer and a J-beta primer mix that a second PCR of roughly 7 to 12 cycles was run. A single record per CDR3 protein comes from TCRdb applying MiXCR to the 5' RACE reads. This sample has approximately 780,000 distinct CDR3 sequences, with about a quarter found just once. This sample was shared with a second study, whose subject was T cells of mothers and their children.

Sequencing was done on a sample of blood. These receptors all stem from a boy younger than 18 in good health.

This clonotype turned up a few times. The chain recombines TRBV10-3 with TRBJ2-1, with 7 bases lining up with TRBD1. Germline V gene lookup returns CDR1 ENHRY and CDR2 SYGVKD. The CDR3 is made up of 16 amino acids. V lost 9 bases, J lost 7 bases, and 18 bases stayed unmatched. The CDR3 DNA is TGTGCCATTACCGACCCGGGACAGCAAAGGGTGAATGAGCAGTTCTTC. Its translation is CAITDPGQQRVNEQFF.

V gene TRBV7-6 combines with J gene TRBJ2-5; 10 positions agree with TRBD2. The trim removed 10 bases at V and 5 bases at J, leaving 7 bases unmatched. The CDR3 totals 13 residues. Germline V gene lookup returns CDR1 SGHVS and CDR2 FNYEAQ. The CDR3 sequence: CATQRGGSETQYF. The CDR3 DNA reads as TGTGCCACCCAGCGGGGGGGTTCGGAGACCCAGTACTTC.

V is TRBV6-5 and J is TRBJ2-5; D possibly uses TRBD1 or TRBD2 (7 bases each). V lost 7 bases and J 2 bases, leaving 20 bases between the germline ends. The CDR3 length is 16 residues. The V gene's germline CDR1 is MNHEY and CDR2 SVGAGI. The DNA for the CDR3 is TGTGCCAGCAAGACTAGCCCAGGGGGGGGACAAGAGACCCAGTACTTC. It yields the protein CASKTSPGGGQETQYF.

The sample holds a few counts of this clonotype. The V and J genes are TRBV3-1 and TRBJ2-7; D ambiguous. The V gene lost 3 bases and the J gene lost 2 bases, with 14 bases spanning the gap. The CDR3 sequence is 15 residues long. CDR1 and CDR2 (germline): LGHDT, YNNKEL (reference sequence). In DNA form, the CDR3 reads TGTGCCAGCAGCCAGAACCTAGGACGGGCCTACGAGCAGTACTTC. It codes for CASSQNLGRAYEQYF.

This clonotype was seen only a few times. The genes are TRBV6-5 and TRBJ1-6; a possible D gene is TRBD1 (5 bases). Trimming cost V 2 bases and J 10 bases, with 12 bases left between them. This CDR3 has 14 residues. The germline V gene encodes CDR1 MNHEY and CDR2 SVGAGI. Here the CDR3 DNA reads TGTGCCAGCAGTTACGAGCAGGGTGGATCACCCCTCCACTTT. Protein sequence: CASSYEQGGSPLHF.

V gene TRBV10-3 combines with J gene TRBJ2-2; D is unclear. The CDR3 is made up of 13 amino acids. The ends were cut back, 6 bases at V and 0 bases at J, with 5 bases in the middle. Germline loops: CDR1 ENHRY, CDR2 SYGVKD. CDR3 region: CAIRDANTGELFF. Written as DNA, the CDR3 is TGTGCCATCAGGGATGCGAACACCGGGGAGCTGTTTTTT.

This clonotype was counted only a few times. For the CDR3, the DNA is TGCGCCAGCAGTGCTTCCGTTGGGGGAGGCATTCAGTACTTC. Protein product: CASSASVGGGIQYF. The chain employs TRBV10-1 and TRBJ2-4, with a tentative D call TRBD2 (6 bases). The length of the CDR3 is 14 residues. Germline V gene sequence: CDR1 WNHNN, CDR2 SYGVQD (reference sequence). The V end lost 4 bases, the J end lost 9 bases, and 16 bases lay between the germline ends.

J is TRBJ1-6 and V is TRBV9, with D possibly matching TRBD1 (6 bases). Looked up from germline, CDR1 is SGDLS and CDR2 is YYNGEE. This CDR3 comprises 16 residues. V lost 0 bases, J lost 9 bases, and 16 bases lay in between. The CDR3 DNA reads as TGTGCCAGCAGCGTAGGCGGGGGGCGTCTTTCTTCACCCCTCCACTTT. This codes for CASSVGGGRLSSPLHF. Variable domain in full (rest from reference TRBV9 and TRBJ1-6): DSGVTQTPKHLITATGQRVTLRCSPRSGDLSVYWYQQSLDQGLQFLIQYYNGEERAKGNILERFSAQQFPDLHSELNLSSLELGDSALYFCASSVGGGRLSSPLHFGNGTRLTVT.

The genes are TRBV29-1 and TRBJ1-1; a weak D match, TRBD1 (6 bases). This CDR3 region has 13 residues. Germline lookup yields CDR1 SQVTM and CDR2 ANQGSEA. V lost 6 bases and J lost 3, with 14 bases in between. CDR3 amino acids: CSVHPTGHTEAFF. CDR3 bases: TGCAGCGTCCATCCCACAGGGCACACTGAAGCTTTCTTT.

V is TRBV29-1 and J is TRBJ1-4; D remains unclear. In germline, CDR1 is SQVTM, CDR2 ANQGSEA. V gave up 4 bases and J gave up 4 bases, with 10 bases separating them. This CDR3 is 13 amino acids long. CDR3 sequence (DNA): TGCAGCGTTGGAAACAGAATTAATGAAAAACTGTTTTTT. It codes for CSVGNRINEKLFF.